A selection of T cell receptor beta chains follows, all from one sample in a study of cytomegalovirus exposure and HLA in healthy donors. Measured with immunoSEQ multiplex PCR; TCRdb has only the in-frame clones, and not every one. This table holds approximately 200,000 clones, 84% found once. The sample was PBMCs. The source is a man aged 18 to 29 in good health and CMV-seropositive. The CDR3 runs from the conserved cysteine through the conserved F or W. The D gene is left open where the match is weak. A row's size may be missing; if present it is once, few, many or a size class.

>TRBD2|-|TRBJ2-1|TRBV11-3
TGTGCCAGCAGCCCCCGGCGCGGGAGCTACAATGAGCAGTTCTTC
CASSPRRGSYNEQFF
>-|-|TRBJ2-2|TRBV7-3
TGTGCCAGCAGCTATTCTAGCGCGTACACCGGGGAGCTGTTTTTT
CASSYSSAYTGELFF
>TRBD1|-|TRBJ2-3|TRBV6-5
TGTGCCAGCAGCCCCCTAGGACAGGGCACAGATACGCAGTATTTT
CASSPLGQGTDTQYF
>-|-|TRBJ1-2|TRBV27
TGTGCCAGCAACCCCCGGCAGGGCGGAGTCTATGGCTACACCTTC
CASNPRQGGVYGYTF
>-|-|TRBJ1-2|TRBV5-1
TGCGCCAGCAGCCGACAGATTGACAGCCACTATGGCTACACCTTC
CASSRQIDSHYGYTF
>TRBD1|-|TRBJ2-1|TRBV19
TGTGCCAGCGCTCCTTACAGGGGGAGGTACAATGAGCAGTTCTTC
CASAPYRGRYNEQFF
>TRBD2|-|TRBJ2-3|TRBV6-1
TGTGCCAGCAGATTGGGACTAGAAGGAGATACGCAGTATTTT
CASRLGLEGDTQYF
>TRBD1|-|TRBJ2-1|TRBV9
TGTGCCAGCAGCGCGGACAGGGGAGTGTCCTACAATGAGCAGTTCTTC
CASSADRGVSYNEQFF
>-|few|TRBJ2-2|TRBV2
TGTGCCAGCAGTTTAACCGGGGAGCTGTTTTTT
CASSLTGELFF
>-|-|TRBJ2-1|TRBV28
TGTGCCAGCAGTTCCCCCCACGGTGAGCAGTTCTTC
CASSSPHGEQFF
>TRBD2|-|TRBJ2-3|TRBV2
TGTGCCAGCTCTGTGCTCCAGGTGTGGGGGGGAGATACGCAGTATTTT
CASSVLQVWGGDTQYF
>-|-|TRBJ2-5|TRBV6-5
TGTGCCAGCAGTTCTGGGACTGTCGTGGAGACCCAGTACTTC
CASSSGTVVETQYF
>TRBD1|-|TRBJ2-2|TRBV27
TGTGCCAGCAGCAATAGAGACAGGGTCACCGGGGAGCTGTTTTTT
CASSNRDRVTGELFF
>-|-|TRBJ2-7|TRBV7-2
TGTGCCAGCAGCTCGGGGTCGGGCTCCTACGAGCAGTACTTC
CASSSGSGSYEQYF
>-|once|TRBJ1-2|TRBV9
TGTGCCAGCAGCGTAGACTATAACTATGGCTACACCTTC
CASSVDYNYGYTF
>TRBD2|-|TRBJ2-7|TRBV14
TGTGCCAGCAGCCTAACGGGACTAGCGGGAATCGACGAGCAGTACTTC
CASSLTGLAGIDEQYF
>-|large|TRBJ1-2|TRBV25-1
TGTGCCACCACGGAGGGGCGGCGTGGCTACACCTTC
CATTEGRRGYTF
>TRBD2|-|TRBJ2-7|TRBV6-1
TGTGCCAGCGGCAGGGTAGCGGGCTACGAGCAGTACTTC
CASGRVAGYEQYF
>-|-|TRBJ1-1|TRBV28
TGTGCCAGCAGGGTGGAGGTGGCGATTGGGAACGAAGCTTTCTTT
CASRVEVAIGNEAFF
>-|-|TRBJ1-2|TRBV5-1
TGCGCCAGCACCCTAACAGCAGAACATGGCTACACCTTC
CASTLTAEHGYTF
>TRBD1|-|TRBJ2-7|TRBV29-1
TGCAGCGTTGAAAGGTGGCGACAGGGGGCCTACGAGCAGTACTTC
CSVERWRQGAYEQYF
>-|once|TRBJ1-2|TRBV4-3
TGCGCCAGCTACGGGGAGGGGTGGGGCTACACCTTC
CASYGEGWGYTF
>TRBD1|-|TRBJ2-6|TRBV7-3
TGTGCCAGCAGCTCGCAGGGGGCTGGGGCCAACGTCCTGACTTTC
CASSSQGAGANVLTF
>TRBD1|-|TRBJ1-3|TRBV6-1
TGTGCCAGCAGTGAAGGGACAGGGGGTGGAAACACCATATATTTT
CASSEGTGGGNTIYF
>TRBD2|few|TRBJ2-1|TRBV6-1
TGTGCCAGCAGTGACCGGCTAGCGGCCTACAATGAGCAGTTCTTC
CASSDRLAAYNEQFF
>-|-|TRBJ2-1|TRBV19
TGTGCCAGTAGTATGGCGACTTACAATGAGCAGTTCTTC
CASSMATYNEQFF
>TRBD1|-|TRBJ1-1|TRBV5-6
TGTGCCAGCAGCTGGGGGACAGCGAACACTGAAGCTTTCTTT
CASSWGTANTEAFF
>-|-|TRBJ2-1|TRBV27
TGTGCCAGCAGCAGGGTTGGAGTTGTCTACAATGAGCAGTTCTTC
CASSRVGVVYNEQFF
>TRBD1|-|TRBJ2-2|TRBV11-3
TGTGCCAGCAGCCCAGCCCCGGGACAGACGAACACCGGGGAGCTGTTTTTT
CASSPAPGQTNTGELFF
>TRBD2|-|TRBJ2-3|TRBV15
TGTGCCACCAGCAGCGGACTAGCGGCAAGAATAAAAGGCACAGATACGCAGTATTTT
CATSSGLAARIKGTDTQYF
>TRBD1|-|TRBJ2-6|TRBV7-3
TGTGCCAGCAGCACGACAGGGGGGGATGGGGCCAACGTCCTGACTTTC
CASSTTGGDGANVLTF
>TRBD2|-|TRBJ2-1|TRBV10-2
TGCGCCAGCAGTGAGGAAGTCGGGACTAGGCTCTATGAGCAGTTCTTC
CASSEEVGTRLYEQFF
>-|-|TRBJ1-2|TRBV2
TGTGCCAGCAGTGTTACAACCGGGTCCCGTGGGGGCTACACCTTC
CASSVTTGSRGGYTF
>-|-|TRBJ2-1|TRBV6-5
TGTGCCAGCAGTTACCGGGGTAGAGAGGAGCAGTTCTTC
CASSYRGREEQFF
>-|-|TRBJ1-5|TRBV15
TGTGCCACCTCCGGACAGTCGAATCAGCCCCAGCATTTT
CATSGQSNQPQHF
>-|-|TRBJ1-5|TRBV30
TGTGCCTGGAGTGTACTATACAGGTTTGAGCCCCAGCATTTT
CAWSVLYRFEPQHF
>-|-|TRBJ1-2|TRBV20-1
TGCAGTGCGGCAGAATGGTATGGCTACACCTTC
CSAAEWYGYTF
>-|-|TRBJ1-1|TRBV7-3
TGTGCCAGCAGCCAAGGGGACACTGAAGCTTTCTTT
CASSQGDTEAFF
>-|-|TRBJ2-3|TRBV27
TGTGCCAGCAGTTTATTCGACAGGAGCACAGATACGCAGTATTTT
CASSLFDRSTDTQYF
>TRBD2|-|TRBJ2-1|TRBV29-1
TGCAGCGCGGGGGAACCGGGAGGGGGGTTCTTC
CSAGEPGGGFF
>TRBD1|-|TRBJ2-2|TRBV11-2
TGTGCCAGCCGTCAATTACAGGGGACCGGGGAGCTGTTTTTT
CASRQLQGTGELFF